These 25 T cell receptor beta chains came from one sample sequenced in a study of cytomegalovirus exposure and HLA in healthy donors (dated by TCRdb to the late 2010s). Receptors were amplified or captured by the immunoSEQ multiplex PCR assay. For the multiplex PCR, a mixture combining 60 forward primers for TCR Vbeta segments and 13 reverse primers for TCR Jbeta segments was used. The clones in this table, taken by TCRdb from immuneACCESS, are in-frame only. Not every clone is retained; where verified, under half of the shortfall comes from an unresolved V gene, and the cause of the rest is unknown. The sample yields some 170,000 clones; 72% were counted once. Under 3% of the sample goes to the ten largest clones. The specimen sequenced was PBMCs. Source of these receptors: a human donor in good health.

The chain employs TRBV5-1 and TRBJ2-7; D possibly corresponds to TRBD2 (5 bases). From germline, CDR1 is SGHRS and CDR2 YFSETQ. V was shortened by 2 bases and J by 3 bases, with 9 bases between the two germline ends. The CDR3 totals 13 residues. CDR3 region: CASSFGVFYEQYF. Written as DNA, the CDR3 is TGCGCCAGCAGCTTCGGGGTCTTCTACGAGCAGTACTTC.

This clone was observed a few times. This rearrangement joins TRBV4-3 to TRBJ1-5; D unclear. The CDR3 consists of 13 residues. Germline values: CDR1 LGHNA, CDR2 YSLEER. V shed 8 bases and J shed 6 bases, with 14 bases lying between them. The CDR3 loop reads CASSRRFGQPQHF. The CDR3, as DNA: TGCGCCAGCTCGAGGCGGTTCGGTCAGCCCCAGCATTTT.

The chain is built from TRBV29-1 and TRBJ1-2; D may be TRBD1 (6 bases). Trimming stripped 6 bases from V and 6 bases from J, with 14 bases between. This CDR3 spans 12 amino acids. Germline V lookup: CDR1 SQVTM, CDR2 ANQGSEA. The CDR3 coding sequence is TGCAGCGTCTCCACAGGGTCTGATGGCTACACCTTC. It encodes CSVSTGSDGYTF.

The rearrangement uses TRBV13 and TRBJ2-3; 12 nucleotides line up with TRBD2. V lost 5 bases and J lost 4; bases outside the gene matches: 7. The CDR3 is made up of 16 amino acids. From germline, CDR1 is PRHDT and CDR2 FYEKMQ (reference sequence). For the CDR3, the DNA is TGTGCCAGCAGCCCCCGACTAGCGGGGGCCGCAGATACGCAGTATTTT. Encoded protein: CASSPRLAGAADTQYF. Drawing the rest from reference TRBV13 and TRBJ2-3, the complete variable domain is AAGVIQSPRHLIKEKRETATLKCYPIPRHDTVYWYQQGPGQDPQFLISFYEKMQSDKGSIPDRFSAQQFSDYHSELNMSSLELGDSALYFCASSPRLAGAADTQYFGPGTRLTVL.

The CDR3 DNA reads TGTGCCACCAGCAGAGGGGGAGAGGGGGTATCGGTGCGCAGGGGGAAATATAGCAATCAGCCCCAGCATTTT. This translates into CATSRGGEGVSVRRGKYSNQPQHF. The rearrangement uses TRBV15 and TRBJ1-5, with 7 positions matching TRBD1. The V gene's germline CDR1 is LNHNV and CDR2 YYDKDF (reference sequence). V lost 1 base to trimming and J lost 0 bases; unmatched junction nucleotides: 27. The CDR3 is 24 amino acids.

V usage is TRBV7-3 and J usage is TRBJ2-2; D gene uncertain. Trimming took off 3 bases at V and 6 bases at J, with 5 bases between the two ends. Germline V gene data show CDR1 as SGHTA and CDR2 as FQGTGA. The CDR3 covers 12 residues. CDR3 in DNA: TGTGCCAGCAGCTTTATTTCCGGGGAGCTGTTTTTT. Protein product: CASSFISGELFF.

The chain couples TRBV15 to TRBJ2-3; the match to TRBD1 covers 9 bases. The V gene end was trimmed by 1 base and the J gene end by 6 bases; junction bases not matched to a gene: 11. The CDR3 sequence is 17 residues long. Germline CDR1 reads LNHNV; CDR2 reads YYDKDF (reference sequence). CDR3 residues: CATSRGEGDRAGDTQYF. CDR3 DNA: TGTGCCACCAGCAGAGGTGAAGGGGACAGGGCCGGGGATACGCAGTATTTT.

V gene TRBV7-9 combines with J gene TRBJ1-1; D might be TRBD1 (5 bases). Germline V gene data show CDR1 as SEHNR and CDR2 as FQNEAQ (reference sequence). Trimming pared 4 bases from V and 4 bases from J, leaving 10 bases between. The CDR3 length is 13 residues. As DNA, the CDR3 is TGTGCCAGCAGCTCGGAGGGGCCCACTGAAGCTTTCTTT. Translating gives CASSSEGPTEAFF.

The V gene is TRBV5-1, the J gene TRBJ2-3, with TRBD2 identical over 11 bases. With 4 bases clipped from V and 2 bases from J, the junction kept 9 bases outside the gene matches. CDR1 is SGHRS, CDR2 YFSETQ, per germline. This CDR3 has 17 amino acids. DNA of the CDR3: TGCGCCAGCAGCGCCAGACTAGCGGGGCCTCCCACAGATACGCAGTATTTT. Residues: CASSARLAGPPTDTQYF.

A single count supports this clone. V and J are TRBV4-3 and TRBJ1-2, with D perhaps matching TRBD1 (6 bases). The CDR3 spans 16 residues. V was cut by 0 bases and J by 5 bases, with 16 bases left in between. Germline assignment: CDR1 LGHNA and CDR2 YSLEER. The CDR3 sequence: CASSQDGAQGIYGYTF. The CDR3 bases are TGCGCCAGCAGCCAAGACGGGGCCCAGGGGATTTATGGCTACACCTTC.

V gene TRBV29-1 combines with J gene TRBJ1-2, with D perhaps TRBD1 (5 bases). Germline values: CDR1 SQVTM, CDR2 ANQGSEA. This CDR3 contains 16 residues. Deletions cut 0 bases from V and 3 bases from J, with 17 bases between. Here the CDR3 DNA reads TGCAGCGTTGAAGATCTTGGGGGGAGAGAGGACTATGGCTACACCTTC. Translating gives CSVEDLGGREDYGYTF.

With respect to this clone: Other DNA sequences from this sample encode an identical CDR3 as well. The V and J genes are TRBV5-1 and TRBJ1-2; maybe TRBD1 (5 bases). The CDR3 has 13 residues. CDR1 SGHRS and CDR2 YFSETQ come from the germline V gene. The V end was cut by 4 bases, the J end by 6 bases, with 13 bases between. CDR3: CASSLGQEDGYTF. In nucleotides, the CDR3 is TGCGCCAGCAGCCTAGGACAAGAGGATGGCTACACCTTC.

The gene calls are TRBV6-6 and TRBJ1-2; 9 bases map to TRBD1. V trimming: 10 bases; J trimming: 7 bases; junction bases outside the gene matches: 4. CDR3 length equals 11 residues. In germline, CDR1 is MNHNY, CDR2 SVGAGI (reference sequence). DNA of the CDR3: TGTGCCACCTTGGACAGGGGTGGCTACACCTTC. Amino acid sequence: CATLDRGGYTF.

A few counts support this clone. The chain has TRBV7-2 and TRBJ1-5, with D possibly matching TRBD1 (5 bases). The CDR3 covers 16 residues. Trimming stripped 5 bases from V and 0 bases from J, with 14 bases between. Germline V gives CDR1 SGHTA, CDR2 FQGNSA. CDR3 sequence reads: CASSLPRVHSNQPQHF. CDR3 bases: TGTGCCAGCAGCCTACCCAGGGTACATAGCAATCAGCCCCAGCATTTT.

V is TRBV7-9 and J is TRBJ2-1; 7 bases agree with TRBD1. This CDR3 has 17 residues. Looked up from germline, CDR1 is SEHNR and CDR2 is FQNEAQ (reference sequence). V dropped 4 bases and J dropped 0; count of bases not matched to a gene: 9. The CDR3 region has the DNA TGTGCCAGCAGCTGGGCCGACAGGGCTCTCTCCTACAATGAGCAGTTCTTC. Amino acids: CASSWADRALSYNEQFF.

CDR3 protein: CASSYTGGDQPQHF. The CDR3 DNA reads TGTGCCAGCAGTTACACAGGGGGCGATCAGCCCCAGCATTTT. This chain joins TRBV7-9 and TRBJ1-5; 9 bases map to TRBD1. Germline CDR1 and CDR2: SEHNR and FQNEAQ (reference sequence). V trimming: 6 bases; J trimming: 5 bases; junction bases outside the gene matches: 5. The CDR3 consists of 14 residues.

A word on this clone: This CDR3 is also generated by other DNA sequences in the sample. This chain joins TRBV18 and TRBJ1-1; D possibly corresponds to TRBD1 (5 bases). This CDR3 has 14 amino acids. Germline CDR1 is KGHSH and CDR2 is LQKENI. V lost 2 bases to trimming and J lost 1 base, with 8 bases between them. The CDR3 region has the DNA TGTGCCAGCTCACCAGGCAGGGCGAACACTGAAGCTTTCTTT. Translation: CASSPGRANTEAFF.

The V call is TRBV7-3, the J call TRBJ2-3; 9 bases match TRBD2. J gave up 5 bases and V 3 bases, and 6 bases lay outside the gene matches. This CDR3 region has 15 residues. Germline CDR1 SGHTA, CDR2 FQGTGA. The CDR3 is CASSFERGAGDTQYF. DNA for the CDR3: TGTGCCAGCAGCTTCGAGCGGGGGGCAGGAGATACGCAGTATTTT.

The rearrangement links TRBV9 to TRBJ1-2; perhaps TRBD1 as D (6 bases). The V end lost 4 bases, the J end lost 7 bases, and 17 bases lay between the germline ends. The CDR3 runs 14 residues. From germline, CDR1 is SGDLS and CDR2 YYNGEE. CDR3 protein: CASSFGEGVGGYTF. The DNA of the CDR3 is TGTGCCAGCAGCTTCGGGGAGGGGGTGGGTGGCTACACCTTC.

This clone turned up a few times. This chain links TRBV19 with TRBJ2-7, with 8 bases aligning to TRBD1. J gave up 3 bases and V 3 bases, and 4 bases lay outside the gene matches. CDR3 length: 14 amino acids. The V gene's germline CDR1 is LNHDA and CDR2 SQIVND (reference sequence). This chain's CDR3 is CASSMGTGIYEQYF. Written as DNA, the CDR3 is TGTGCCAGTAGTATGGGGACAGGCATCTACGAGCAGTACTTC. The full variable domain, in which reference TRBV19 and TRBJ2-7 provide the parts outside the CDR3, is DGGITQSPKYLFRKEGQNVTLSCEQNLNHDAMYWYRQDPGQGLRLIYYSQIVNDFQKGDIAEGYSVSREKKESFPLTVTSAQKNPTAFYLCASSMGTGIYEQYFGPGTRLTVT.

The rearrangement uses TRBV30 and TRBJ2-1; 8 bases agree with TRBD1. V gave up 1 base and J gave up 2 bases; unmatched junction bases: 4. CDR3 length: 15 residues. Germline V lookup: CDR1 GTSNPN, CDR2 SVGIG (reference sequence). Written as DNA, the CDR3 is TGTGCCTGGAGTGAGGGACAGGCCCCCTACAATGAGCAGTTCTTC. Amino acid sequence: CAWSEGQAPYNEQFF.

With respect to this clone: One end of the junction fails to match germline, which may point to a read error. This chain joins TRBV2 and TRBJ1-2; no reliable D call. Germline-derived CDR1 and CDR2 are SNHLY and FYNNEI. The CDR3 totals 13 residues. The CDR3 coding sequence is TGTGCCAGCAGTGAGTTCTCTAACTATGGCTACCCCTTC. Protein: CASSEFSNYGYPF.

This sequence joins TRBV5-4 and TRBJ2-5; 9 bases are shared with TRBD1. Trimming removed 4 bases from V and 1 base from J; junction bases left unmatched: 8. The CDR3 sequence is 16 residues long. Looked up from germline, CDR1 is SGHNT and CDR2 is YYREEE (reference sequence). This CDR3 reads CASSVRDREFQETQYF. As DNA, the CDR3 is TGTGCCAGCAGCGTACGGGACAGGGAGTTCCAAGAGACCCAGTACTTC.

The V and J genes are TRBV29-1 and TRBJ1-2; D is ambiguous. CDR1 is SQVTM, CDR2 ANQGSEA, per germline. The V end lost 3 bases, the J end lost 0 bases, and 17 bases lay between the germline ends. This CDR3 is 16 amino acids long. The CDR3 region has the DNA TGCAGCGTTGACGGAGGCTTTCTTCGAGCTAACTATGGCTACACCTTC. The encoded protein is CSVDGGFLRANYGYTF.

V gene TRBV2 combines with J gene TRBJ1-5; D may be TRBD1 (6 bases). The CDR3 extends over 15 amino acids. The germline V and J ends were trimmed by 3 bases and 4 bases, with 13 bases remaining between them. The germline gives CDR1 SNHLY, CDR2 FYNNEI. For the CDR3, the DNA is TGTGCCAGCAGTGAGGGGTGGACAGAGAATCAGCCCCAGCATTTT. This sequence encodes CASSEGWTENQPQHF.